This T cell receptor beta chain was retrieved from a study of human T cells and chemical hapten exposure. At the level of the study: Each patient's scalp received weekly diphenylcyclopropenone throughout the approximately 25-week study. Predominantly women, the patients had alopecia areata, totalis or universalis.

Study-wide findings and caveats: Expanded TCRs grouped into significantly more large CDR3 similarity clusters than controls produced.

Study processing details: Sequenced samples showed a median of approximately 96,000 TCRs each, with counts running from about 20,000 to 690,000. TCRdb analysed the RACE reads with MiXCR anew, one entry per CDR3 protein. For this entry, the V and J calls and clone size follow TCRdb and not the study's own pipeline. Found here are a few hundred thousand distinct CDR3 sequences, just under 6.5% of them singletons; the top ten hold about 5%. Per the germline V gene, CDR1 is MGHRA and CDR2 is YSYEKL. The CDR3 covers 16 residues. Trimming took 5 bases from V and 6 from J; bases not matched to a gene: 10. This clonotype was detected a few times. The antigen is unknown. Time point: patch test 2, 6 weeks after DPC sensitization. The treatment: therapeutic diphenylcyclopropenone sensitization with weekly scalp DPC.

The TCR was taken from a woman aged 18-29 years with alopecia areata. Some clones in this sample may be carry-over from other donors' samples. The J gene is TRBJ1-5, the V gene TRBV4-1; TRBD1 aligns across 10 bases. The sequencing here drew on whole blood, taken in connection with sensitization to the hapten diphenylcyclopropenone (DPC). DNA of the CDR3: TGCGCCAGCAGCTGGTCGGACAGGGGGTTTCGTCAGCCCCAGCATTTT. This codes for CASSWSDRGFRQPQHF.